The rows below give T cell receptor beta chains drawn from one sample of a study of blood T cell repertoires in COVID-19. TCRdb's copy holds only in-frame clones and misses some; the assay was immunoSEQ multiplex PCR. The table has 200,000 or so clones, roughly nine tenths seen once. The sequencing sample was made of peripheral blood. These receptor sequences come from a man aged 70 or older with active or convalescent COVID-19. Both conserved end residues are part of each CDR3. Fields, in order: D gene, V gene, J gene, clone size, CDR3 DNA, CDR3 protein. The D gene is left open where the match is weak. Expanded clones are given a class, and other clones once, few, many or no size at all.

D: .
V: TRBV4-3
J: TRBJ1-2
size: .
DNA: TGCGCCAGCAGCCAAGAGGCCCGCGGGGGCGTTGGCTACACCTTC
CDR3: CASSQEARGGVGYTF

D: .
V: TRBV12-3/TRBV12-4
J: TRBJ2-1
size: few
DNA: TGTGCCAGCAGGGGTACTAGCGAGCAGTTCTTC
CDR3: CASRGTSEQFF

D: TRBD1
V: TRBV14
J: TRBJ1-3
size: .
DNA: TGTGCCAGCAGCCTGGGATTAGGGACAGCTGGAAACACCATATATTTT
CDR3: CASSLGLGTAGNTIYF

D: TRBD1
V: TRBV27
J: TRBJ1-2
size: .
DNA: TGTGCCAGCAGCCCTTGGGGACAGGGGGAGGGTTCAGACTATGGCTACACCTTC
CDR3: CASSPWGQGEGSDYGYTF

D: .
V: TRBV24-1
J: TRBJ1-5
size: .
DNA: TGTGCCACCAGGGGACAAATCAGCAATCAGCCCCAGCATTTT
CDR3: CATRGQISNQPQHF

D: TRBD2
V: TRBV6-5
J: TRBJ2-1
size: few
DNA: TGTGCCAGCAGTCTGTCTAGCGGATCCTACAATGAGCAGTTCTTC
CDR3: CASSLSSGSYNEQFF

D: .
V: TRBV10-3
J: TRBJ1-6
size: .
DNA: TGTGCCATCAACCCAGGCTATAATTCACCCCTCCACTTT
CDR3: CAINPGYNSPLHF

D: TRBD2
V: TRBV27
J: TRBJ2-3
size: .
DNA: TGTGCCAGCAGTCCGGCGACTAGCGGGAGGGCCGGGAGGAGAGATACGCAGTATTTT
CDR3: CASSPATSGRAGRRDTQYF

D: TRBD1
V: TRBV18
J: TRBJ2-3
size: .
DNA: TGTGCCAGCTCACCTTCCGGGACAGGGACAGATACGCAGTATTTT
CDR3: CASSPSGTGTDTQYF

D: .
V: TRBV19
J: TRBJ2-1
size: .
DNA: TGTGCCAGTAGTTCCCCAAGCGGGTCCTACAATGAGCAGTTCTTC
CDR3: CASSSPSGSYNEQFF

D: TRBD1
V: TRBV11-2
J: TRBJ2-5
size: .
DNA: TGTGCCAGCAGCTTAGGGCCCACAGGGGGCTTAGAGACCCAGTACTTC
CDR3: CASSLGPTGGLETQYF

D: .
V: TRBV19
J: TRBJ2-1
size: .
DNA: TGTGCCAGTCGAAACAGGCCGCTGGGCGCTACCTACAATGAGCAGTTCTTC
CDR3: CASRNRPLGATYNEQFF

D: .
V: TRBV18
J: TRBJ2-2
size: once
DNA: TGTGCCAGCTCACCCTTACAGTCCACCGGGGAGCTGTTTTTT
CDR3: CASSPLQSTGELFF

D: TRBD1
V: TRBV27
J: TRBJ1-1
size: .
DNA: TGTGCCAGTAAACTAGACAGGGGATTGAACACTGAAGCTTTCTTT
CDR3: CASKLDRGLNTEAFF

D: .
V: TRBV5-1
J: TRBJ2-7
size: .
DNA: TGCGCCAGCAGCTTGGAGACAGAGCAGTACTTC
CDR3: CASSLETEQYF

D: .
V: TRBV19
J: TRBJ2-7
size: .
DNA: TGTGCCAGTAGTACGGCAGGATCCTACGAGCAGTACTTC
CDR3: CASSTAGSYEQYF

D: .
V: TRBV28
J: TRBJ1-5
size: .
DNA: TGTGCCAGCAGTTCCCAGGGGAGCAATCAGCCCCAGCATTTT
CDR3: CASSSQGSNQPQHF

D: .
V: TRBV7-9
J: TRBJ2-3
size: once
DNA: TGTGCCAGCAGCTTAGCTTTGGCTCCTAGCACAGATACGCAGTATTTT
CDR3: CASSLALAPSTDTQYF

D: TRBD2
V: TRBV5-1
J: TRBJ2-7
size: .
DNA: TGCGCCAGCAGCGCCGGGGACAACACTCTAGCGGGACCTTCCTACGAGCAGTACTTC
CDR3: CASSAGDNTLAGPSYEQYF

D: TRBD1
V: TRBV4-1
J: TRBJ2-3
size: .
DNA: TGCGCCAGCAGCCATTCGGGACAGGGAACAGATACGCAGTATTTT
CDR3: CASSHSGQGTDTQYF

D: .
V: TRBV7-2
J: TRBJ2-7
size: once
DNA: TGTGCCAGCCACCGGGATACCGCCTACGAGCAGTACTTC
CDR3: CASHRDTAYEQYF

D: TRBD2
V: TRBV29-1
J: TRBJ2-1
size: few
DNA: TGCAGCGTGACAGCGGGAAGCTCCTACAATGAGCAGTTCTTC
CDR3: CSVTAGSSYNEQFF

D: .
V: TRBV28
J: TRBJ1-2
size: .
DNA: TGTGCCAGCAGTATTGCGGGGGCGGACTATGGCTACACCTTC
CDR3: CASSIAGADYGYTF

D: TRBD2
V: TRBV18
J: TRBJ2-1
size: .
DNA: TGTGCCAGGGAAGTCAGGGCGGCTAGCGGAAGCTCCTACAATGAGCAGTTCTTC
CDR3: CAREVRAASGSSYNEQFF

D: .
V: TRBV5-1
J: TRBJ2-5
size: .
DNA: TGCGCCAGCAGCCCTTCACGTAGGGGGGAGACCCAGTACTTC
CDR3: CASSPSRRGETQYF

D: TRBD1
V: TRBV9
J: TRBJ1-2
size: once
DNA: TGTGCCAGCAGCGCCACCGGGGACAGCTCTAACTATGGCTACACCTTC
CDR3: CASSATGDSSNYGYTF

D: .
V: TRBV5-4
J: TRBJ2-7
size: .
DNA: TGTGCCAGCAGCCCACAGGGTTTCTACGAGCAGTACTTC
CDR3: CASSPQGFYEQYF

D: TRBD1
V: TRBV19
J: TRBJ1-5
size: .
DNA: TGTGCCAGTACCGATAGAGGGGGCGGCAATCAGCCCCAGCATTTT
CDR3: CASTDRGGGNQPQHF

D: TRBD1
V: TRBV3-1/TRBV3-2
J: TRBJ1-3
size: .
DNA: TGTGCCAGCAGTGCCGAACGGACAGGGAGAAACACCATATATTTT
CDR3: CASSAERTGRNTIYF

D: TRBD2
V: TRBV7-2
J: TRBJ2-5
size: .
DNA: TGTGCCAGCAGCTTTGGTTTGGGGAGGGCCGCGGGGGAGACCCAGTACTTC
CDR3: CASSFGLGRAAGETQYF

D: TRBD1
V: TRBV30
J: TRBJ1-6
size: .
DNA: TGTGCCCTCGGACAGGCTAATAATTCACCCCTCCACTTT
CDR3: CALGQANNSPLHF

D: .
V: TRBV11-2
J: TRBJ2-7
size: once
DNA: TGTGCCAGCAGCTTAGCCCCCGCCGGACAGATATACGAGCAGTACTTC
CDR3: CASSLAPAGQIYEQYF